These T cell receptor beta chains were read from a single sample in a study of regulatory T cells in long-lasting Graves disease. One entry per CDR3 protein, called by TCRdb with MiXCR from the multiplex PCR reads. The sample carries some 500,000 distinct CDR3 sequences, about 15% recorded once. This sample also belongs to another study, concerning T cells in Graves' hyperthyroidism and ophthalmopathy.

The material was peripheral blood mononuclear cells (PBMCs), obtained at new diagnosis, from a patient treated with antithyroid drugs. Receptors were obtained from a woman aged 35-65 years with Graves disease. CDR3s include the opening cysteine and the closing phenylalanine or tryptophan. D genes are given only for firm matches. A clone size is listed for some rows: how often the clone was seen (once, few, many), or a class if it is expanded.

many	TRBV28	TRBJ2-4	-	CASSLTEGRDIQYF	TGTGCCAGCAGTTTGACGGAAGGAAGGGACATTCAGTACTTC
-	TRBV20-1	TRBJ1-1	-	CSAREDGLNTEAFF	TGCAGTGCTAGAGAAGATGGGTTAAACACTGAAGCTTTCTTT
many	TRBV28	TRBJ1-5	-	CASRYPGGSNQPQHF	TGTGCCAGCAGGTACCCGGGGGGTAGCAATCAGCCCCAGCATTTT
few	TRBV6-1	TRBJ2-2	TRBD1	CASTRVPRQGGTGELFF	TGTGCCAGCACCCGGGTCCCTAGACAGGGGGGAACCGGGGAGCTGTTTTTT
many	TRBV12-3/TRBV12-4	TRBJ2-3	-	CASRMGGSTDTQYF	TGTGCCAGCAGAATGGGGGGTAGCACAGATACGCAGTATTTT
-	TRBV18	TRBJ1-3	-	CASSPPDGYSGNTIYF	TGTGCCAGCTCGCCTCCGGACGGATACTCTGGAAACACCATATATTTT
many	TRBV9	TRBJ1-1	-	CASSVGSGSNTEAFF	TGTGCCAGCAGCGTAGGTTCAGGGAGCAACACTGAAGCTTTCTTT
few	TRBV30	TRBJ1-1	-	CAWSTVMMNTEAFF	TGTGCCTGGAGTACAGTCATGATGAACACTGAAGCTTTCTTT
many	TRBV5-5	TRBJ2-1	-	CASSPYATIEQFF	TGTGCCAGCAGCCCCTACGCCACAATCGAGCAGTTCTTC
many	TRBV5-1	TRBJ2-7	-	CASSLGHGKDEQYF	TGCGCCAGCAGCTTGGGACACGGGAAGGACGAGCAGTACTTC
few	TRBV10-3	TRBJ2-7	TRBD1	CAIRIDRGHEQYF	TGTGCCATCAGAATAGACAGGGGCCACGAGCAGTACTTC
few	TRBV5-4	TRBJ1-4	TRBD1	CASSHGTGATNEKLFF	TGTGCCAGCAGCCACGGGACAGGTGCAACTAATGAAAAACTGTTTTTT
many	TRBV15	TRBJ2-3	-	CATSARDGTDTQYF	TGTGCCACCAGCGCCCGGGACGGAACAGATACGCAGTATTTT
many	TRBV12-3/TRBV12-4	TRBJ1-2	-	CASSSLGLDLGYTF	TGTGCCAGCAGTTCCTTAGGACTTGACCTTGGCTACACCTTC
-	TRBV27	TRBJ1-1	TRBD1	CASSFGTGGVAFF	TGTGCCAGCAGTTTTGGGACAGGGGGTGTAGCTTTCTTT
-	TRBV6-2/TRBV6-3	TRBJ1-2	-	CASSREYLNYGYTF	TGTGCCAGCAGCCGGGAGTACTTAAACTATGGCTACACCTTC
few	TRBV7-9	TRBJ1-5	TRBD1	CASSRGHQPQHF	TGTGCCAGCTCAAGGGGGCATCAGCCCCAGCATTTT